The 28 T cell receptor beta chains presented below share a single source sample, sequenced in a study of shared clonotypes between healthy human individuals. Profiling relied on immunoSEQ multiplex PCR, and the TCRdb table lists in-frame clones only, not all of them. The sample lists 2 million to 2.5 million clones; 95% were seen once. Material for sequencing was naive CD4+ T cells sorted from blood. Subset here: CD45RA+ positively selected. All receptors come from a man between 18 and 29 years old in good health.

Concerning this clone itself: Other nucleotide sequences from this sample produce the same CDR3. CDR3 protein: CASSLVGGADTQYF. Here the CDR3 DNA reads TGTGCCAGCAGCTTAGTAGGTGGGGCAGATACGCAGTATTTT. The chain is built from TRBV7-6 and TRBJ2-3; D remains ambiguous. Looked up from germline, CDR1 is SGHVS and CDR2 is FNYEAQ. Between the trimmed V and J ends, which lost 1 base and 4 bases, there was a span of 9 bases. There are 14 residues in the CDR3.

The genes are TRBV4-2 and TRBJ2-2; unclear D gene. CDR1 and CDR2 (germline): LGHNA, YNFKEQ. V was trimmed by 1 base and J by 2 bases, leaving 14 bases between them. The CDR3 covers 17 residues. In DNA, the CDR3 is TGTGCCAGCAGCCAAGTAACACCGACAACAAACACCGGGGAGCTGTTTTTT. Protein product: CASSQVTPTTNTGELFF.

Concerning this clone itself: Different DNA sequences within this sample yield the same CDR3. The chain joins TRBV7-2 to TRBJ1-4, with D maybe TRBD1 (5 bases). Trimming stripped 5 bases from V and 0 bases from J, with 10 bases between. The CDR3 extends over 15 amino acids. Germline CDR1 is SGHTA and CDR2 is FQGNSA. CDR3 DNA: TGTGCCAGCAGCCCGAGGGGACCAACTAATGAAAAACTGTTTTTT. This gives the protein CASSPRGPTNEKLFF.

With respect to this clone: This sample includes further DNA sequences coding for the same CDR3. The chain is built from TRBV6-1 and TRBJ1-6; 8 bases are a match to TRBD1. The CDR3 loop spans 15 amino acids. V gave up 2 bases and J gave up 7 bases; unmatched junction bases: 4. Per the germline V gene, CDR1 is MNHNS and CDR2 is SASEGT. CDR3 residues: CASSELTGGNSPLHF. The CDR3 nucleotides are TGTGCCAGCAGTGAACTCACAGGGGGAAATTCACCCCTCCACTTT.

To note about this clone: Distinct nucleotide sequences in the sample also encode this CDR3. The rearrangement joins TRBV2 to TRBJ2-3; D is possibly TRBD1 (6 bases). Trimming took off 6 bases at V and 3 bases at J, with 10 bases between the two ends. The CDR3 spans 13 residues. Germline CDR1 SNHLY, CDR2 FYNNEI. The CDR3 is CASRLGGTDTQYF. The CDR3 DNA reads TGTGCCAGCAGACTAGGGGGTACAGATACGCAGTATTTT. The variable domain in full, with the rest retrieved from reference TRBV2 and TRBJ2-3, is EPEVTQTPSHQVTQMGQEVILRCVPISNHLYFYWYRQILGQKVEFLVSFYNNEISEKSEIFDDQFSVERPDGSNFTLKIRSTKLEDSAMYFCASRLGGTDTQYFGPGTRLTVL.

This clone appeared a single time. This chain links TRBV6-5 with TRBJ1-4; possibly TRBD1 for D (6 bases). Germline CDR1 reads MNHEY; CDR2 reads SVGAGI. V shed 0 bases and J shed 3 bases, with 8 bases lying between them. This CDR3 region has 15 residues. CDR3 nucleotide sequence: TGTGCCAGCAGTTACTCCGGGGGCGCTAATGAAAAACTGTTTTTT. The encoded protein is CASSYSGGANEKLFF.

In the case of this clone: Other nucleotide sequences in the sample specify the same CDR3. The J gene is TRBJ1-5, the V gene TRBV5-1; unclear D gene. The CDR3 contains 14 residues. Trimming stripped 0 bases from V and 3 bases from J, with 7 bases between. Germline V gene data show CDR1 as SGHRS and CDR2 as YFSETQ. CDR3 sequence: CASSLGGDNQPQHF. The CDR3 DNA reads as TGCGCCAGCAGCTTGGGAGGTGACAATCAGCCCCAGCATTTT.

Regarding this clone: Other DNA sequences in the same sample also yield this CDR3. The rearrangement uses TRBV30 and TRBJ1-5, with 8 bases aligning to TRBD1. V shed 3 bases, J shed 5 bases, and the junction held 3 bases outside the gene matches. Germline-derived CDR1 and CDR2 are GTSNPN and SVGIG (reference sequence). CDR3 length: 13 residues. The CDR3 loop is CAWSDRGDQPQHF. CDR3 nucleotide sequence: TGTGCCTGGAGCGACAGGGGTGATCAGCCCCAGCATTTT.

V and J are TRBV27 and TRBJ1-6, with TRBD1 identical over 7 bases. The CDR3 length is 16 residues. CDR1 and CDR2 (germline): MNHEY, SMNVEV (reference sequence). Losses at the gene ends were 5 bases for V and 1 base for J; bases not matched to a gene: 5. CDR3 protein: CASSPDRASYNSPLHF. CDR3 DNA: TGTGCCAGCAGTCCCGACAGGGCTTCCTATAATTCACCCCTCCACTTT.

The chain uses TRBV9 and TRBJ2-3; D is uncertain. With 6 bases removed from V and 2 bases from J, the gap between germline ends came to 13 bases. The germline gives CDR1 SGDLS, CDR2 YYNGEE. The CDR3 runs to 14 residues. The CDR3 spells CASTAVGTTDTQYF. The CDR3 bases are TGTGCCAGCACCGCCGTTGGCACCACAGATACGCAGTATTTT.

The V call is TRBV7-6, the J call TRBJ2-3; TRBD2 aligns across 10 bases. This CDR3 is 17 amino acids long. The trim removed 0 bases at V and 5 bases at J, leaving 8 bases unmatched. Looked up from germline, CDR1 is SGHVS and CDR2 is FNYEAQ. CDR3 DNA sequence: TGTGCCAGCAGCTTAGCGAGAGCGGGAGGGCCGGGAGATACGCAGTATTTT. Its protein product is CASSLARAGGPGDTQYF.

The genes are TRBV6-6 and TRBJ1-5; D is perhaps TRBD1 (5 bases). With 4 bases removed from V and 3 bases from J, the gap between germline ends came to 16 bases. The CDR3 has 16 residues. Germline V lookup: CDR1 MNHNY, CDR2 SVGAGI (reference sequence). Here the CDR3 DNA reads TGTGCCAGCAGTTCCGAGGGGCAGATCTTCAATCAGCCCCAGCATTTT. Protein sequence: CASSSEGQIFNQPQHF.

The sample holds one count of this clone. V usage is TRBV6-1 and J usage is TRBJ1-2; D remains unclear. V was pared by 0 bases and J by 2 bases, with 10 bases between. This CDR3 spans 15 amino acids. Germline V lookup: CDR1 MNHNS, CDR2 SASEGT. The CDR3 reads CASSEAGVANYGYTF. For the CDR3, the DNA is TGTGCCAGCAGTGAAGCCGGGGTGGCAAACTATGGCTACACCTTC.

V gene TRBV9 combines with J gene TRBJ2-1; TRBD2 aligns across 8 bases. Germline trimming cut 6 bases from V and 0 bases from J; bases unmatched to any gene: 5. Per the germline V gene, CDR1 is SGDLS and CDR2 is YYNGEE. This CDR3 comprises 15 residues. The CDR3 loop is CASTPAGGSYNEQFF. Written as DNA, the CDR3 is TGTGCCAGCACCCCTGCGGGGGGCTCCTACAATGAGCAGTTCTTC.

This chain links TRBV5-1 with TRBJ2-5; 11 nucleotides align to TRBD2. From germline, CDR1 is SGHRS and CDR2 YFSETQ. With 0 bases clipped from V and 2 bases from J, the junction kept 3 bases outside the gene matches. The CDR3 has 16 amino acids. The DNA of the CDR3 is TGCGCCAGCAGCTTGGAGGGGACTAGCGGACAAGAGACCCAGTACTTC. Translation: CASSLEGTSGQETQYF.

In DNA, the CDR3 is TGTGCCAGCAGCGTCCCGGACTGGTACTCCTACAATGAGCAGTTCTTC. Translation gives CASSVPDWYSYNEQFF. V is TRBV11-2 and J is TRBJ2-1; perhaps TRBD2 as D (5 bases). CDR1 and CDR2 (germline): SGHAT, FQNNGV. Trimming shortened V by 5 bases and J by 0 bases, and 14 bases separated the two germline ends. The CDR3 totals 16 residues. Variable domain in full (rest from reference TRBV11-2 and TRBJ2-1): EAGVAQSPRYKIIEKRQSVAFWCNPISGHATLYWYQQILGQGPKLLIQFQNNGVVDDSQLPKDRFSAERLKGVDSTLKIQPAKLEDSAVYLCASSVPDWYSYNEQFFGPGTRLTVL.

This chain links TRBV6-5 with TRBJ1-1; the D gene is possibly TRBD1 (5 bases). The CDR3 runs to 15 residues. Trimming shortened V by 2 bases and J by 0 bases, and 10 bases separated the two germline ends. The V gene's germline CDR1 is MNHEY and CDR2 SVGAGI. The CDR3 protein is CASSYTSGLNTEAFF. For the CDR3, the DNA is TGTGCCAGCAGTTACACCTCAGGGTTGAACACTGAAGCTTTCTTT.

The sample holds a few counts of this clone. In nucleotides, the CDR3 is TGTGCCAGCAGCCGGACAGGGAACCCTTATGGCTACACCTTC. It is translated as CASSRTGNPYGYTF. This rearrangement joins TRBV5-4 to TRBJ1-2; 8 nucleotides line up with TRBD1. CDR3 length: 14 residues. Germline-derived CDR1 and CDR2 are SGHNT and YYREEE (reference sequence). The V and J ends lost 4 bases and 5 bases, in that order; junction bases with no gene match: 7.

The V and J genes are TRBV6-6 and TRBJ1-2, with TRBD1 matching 9 bases. CDR3 length: 14 amino acids. The V gene's germline CDR1 is MNHNY and CDR2 SVGAGI (reference sequence). The V gene end was trimmed by 5 bases and the J gene end by 4 bases; junction bases not matched to a gene: 5. The CDR3 protein is CASSRDREGYGYTF. DNA of the CDR3: TGTGCCAGCAGTCGGGACAGGGAGGGCTATGGCTACACCTTC.

The table lists this clone with a few counts. The chain employs TRBV19 and TRBJ1-1; D ambiguous. The V gene's germline CDR1 is LNHDA and CDR2 SQIVND (reference sequence). CDR3 length: 13 residues. Trimming stripped 7 bases from V and 1 base from J, with 10 bases between. CDR3 nucleotide sequence: TGTGCCAGTACGGAGCTTTGGAACACTGAAGCTTTCTTT. Its protein is CASTELWNTEAFF.

The chain combines TRBV25-1 with TRBJ2-5; 7 positions agree with TRBD1. This CDR3 has 12 amino acids. Germline V gene data show CDR1 as MGHDK and CDR2 as SYGVNS. The V and J ends lost 11 bases and 4 bases, in that order; junction bases with no gene match: 7. As DNA, the CDR3 is TGTGCCGCGTCCTCAGGGGGAGAGACCCAGTACTTC. It yields the protein CAASSGGETQYF.

The rearrangement links TRBV7-2 to TRBJ1-6; D unclear. Germline V CDR1 and CDR2: SGHTA, FQGNSA. Trimming left V 3 bases short and J 3 bases short, with 6 bases between. The CDR3 loop spans 14 amino acids. This CDR3 is CASSFTHYNSPLHF. CDR3 sequence (DNA): TGTGCCAGCAGCTTTACACACTATAATTCACCCCTCCACTTT. Full variable domain (remainder filled in from reference TRBV7-2 and TRBJ1-6): GAGVSQSPSNKVTEKGKDVELRCDPISGHTALYWYRQSLGQGLEFLIYFQGNSAPDKSGLPSDRFSAERTGGSVSTLTIQRTQQEDSAVYLCASSFTHYNSPLHFGNGTRLTVT.

The rearrangement joins TRBV9 to TRBJ2-3; D possibly corresponds to TRBD2 (6 bases). The germline V and J ends were trimmed by 3 bases and 6 bases, with 17 bases remaining between them. The CDR3 totals 15 residues. Germline loops: CDR1 SGDLS, CDR2 YYNGEE. CDR3 protein: CASSAPVGGSDTQYF. The CDR3 DNA reads TGTGCCAGCAGCGCCCCGGTGGGAGGAAGTGATACGCAGTATTTT.

In nucleotides, the CDR3 is TGTGCCAGCAGCTTAGTTTTTGGGCAGGGAGGAAACACCATATATTTT. It is translated as CASSLVFGQGGNTIYF. The chain carries TRBV7-2 and TRBJ1-3, with D tentatively TRBD1 (5 bases). There are 16 residues in the CDR3. Per germline, CDR1 SGHTA and CDR2 FQGNSA. Deletions cut 1 base from V and 4 bases from J, with 14 bases between.

As for this clone: Other DNA sequences within the sample encode an identical CDR3. V usage is TRBV5-1 and J usage is TRBJ1-4, with unresolved D. CDR3 size: 13 residues. Germline V gene data show CDR1 as SGHRS and CDR2 as YFSETQ. V lost 3 bases, J lost 5 bases, and 8 bases lay in between. DNA of the CDR3: TGCGCCAGCAGCTCCGGAGGGAATGAAAAACTGTTTTTT. Its protein is CASSSGGNEKLFF.

This clone was recorded once. V gene TRBV2 combines with J gene TRBJ2-7, with D perhaps matching TRBD1 (6 bases). V was trimmed by 7 bases and J by 3 bases, leaving 13 bases between them. Germline-derived CDR1 and CDR2 are SNHLY and FYNNEI. The CDR3 has 13 residues. CDR3 loop: CASTRRGGYEQYF. The CDR3 DNA reads TGTGCCAGCACCCGACGAGGGGGCTACGAGCAGTACTTC.

The CDR3 region is CASSQEGWGLAGYGELFF. Here the CDR3 DNA reads TGCGCCAGCAGCCAAGAGGGGTGGGGACTAGCGGGATACGGGGAGCTGTTTTTT. The rearrangement joins TRBV4-3 to TRBJ2-2, with 13 nucleotides matching TRBD2. This CDR3 has 18 residues. Germline V gives CDR1 LGHNA, CDR2 YSLEER. V lost 0 bases, J lost 7 bases, and 8 bases stayed unmatched.

The genes are TRBV4-2 and TRBJ2-1; D remains ambiguous. V shed 0 bases and J shed 7 bases, with 7 bases lying between them. The germline CDR1 and CDR2 sequences are LGHNA and YNFKEQ. This CDR3 contains 13 residues. The CDR3 spells CASSQEGRNEQFF. Written as DNA, the CDR3 is TGTGCCAGCAGCCAAGAGGGTCGGAATGAGCAGTTCTTC.